The clone carrying this TCR beta chain was picked up many times. Its antigen remains unidentified. TCRdb independently ran MiXCR on the multiplex PCR reads; one entry per CDR3 protein. This table has tens of thousands of distinct CDR3 sequences, about 23% appearing once. This entry belongs to a study of breast tumors, draining lymph nodes, adjacent tissues. Study-level findings and limits: That most tumor T cells come from lymph nodes remained unproven.

The TCR originated in a female donor with breast cancer. Some clones in this sample may be carry-over from other donors' samples. Sequencing was performed on breast tumor tissue.

The CDR3 DNA reads as TGCGCCAGCAGCTTGGATGCGACAGGGGGCCTCGAGCAGTACTTC. It codes for CASSLDATGGLEQYF. This chain joins TRBV5-1 and TRBJ2-7; 10 positions agree with TRBD1. There are 15 residues in the CDR3. V shed 0 bases and J 6 bases; nucleotides not matched to a gene: 6. CDR1 is SGHRS and CDR2 is YFSETQ in the germline V gene. The whole variable domain, filled in from reference TRBV5-1 and TRBJ2-7, reads KAGVTQTPRYLIKTRGQQVTLSCSPISGHRSVSWYQQTPGQGLQFLFEYFSETQRNKGNFPGRFSGRQFSNSRSEMNVSTLELGDSALYLCASSLDATGGLEQYFGPGTRLTVT.